This T cell receptor beta chain came from a study of blood T cell repertoires in COVID-19. Background on the study: Sites in the United States, Italy and Spain provided acute and convalescent COVID-19 samples. Sources were T cells, B-cell-depleted T cells, or PBMCs; the material itself was cDNA or gDNA.

Germline trimming cut 4 bases from V and 5 bases from J; bases unmatched to any gene: 1. The CDR3 is 13 residues long. The germline V gene encodes CDR1 SGHRS and CDR2 YFSETQ. In the authors' methods: Researchers report that nucleated cell counts were estimated from reference gene primer amplification. Only in-frame clones appear in the TCRdb table, and some are missing; sequencing was by immunoSEQ multiplex PCR. From that table come the V and J calls and clone size; the DNA was used to work out D and trimming. Seen here are 95,000 to 110,000 clones, over 65% observed once, and the top ten hold about 11%.

The sample was peripheral blood. The TCR sequence derives from a human donor in a cohort sampled during active COVID-19. The genes are TRBV5-1 and TRBJ1-2, with 11 bases fitting TRBD1. The CDR3 coding sequence is TGCGCCAGCAGCCGGGACAGGGGGTATGGCTACACCTTC. It translates to CASSRDRGYGYTF.